This TCR beta chain was captured in a study of blood T cell repertoires in COVID-19. Overall study context: PBMCs, B-cell-depleted T cells, or T cells provided the cDNA or gDNA that made up the material.

In the source study's methods: Counts of nucleated cells, estimated from reference gene primer amplification, were obtained. Produced via immunoSEQ multiplex PCR; TCRdb's table is partial and in-frame only. V, J and clone size reflect that table, while D and trimming were determined from the DNA. Of over 150,000 clones in the sample, approximately 91% were seen once. V was clipped by 0 bases and J by 4 bases, with 14 bases between them. This CDR3 contains 16 residues. Per germline, CDR1 MNHEY and CDR2 SVGAGI. This clone came up once. The TCR sequence derives from a man aged 50-59 years with acute or convalescent COVID-19. The J gene is TRBJ2-3, the V gene TRBV6-5; D is possibly TRBD2 (7 bases). Input material: peripheral blood. The CDR3 sequence is CASSYSVGGRADTQYF. For the CDR3, the DNA is TGTGCCAGCAGTTACTCGGTGGGGGGGCGGGCAGATACGCAGTATTTT.